The rows below give T cell receptor beta chains drawn from one sample of a study of blood T cell repertoires in COVID-19. Sequencing used immunoSEQ multiplex PCR; TCRdb keeps in-frame clones, though not all of them. Of roughly 140,000 clones detected, 85% appear once; the ten largest clones hold roughly 2.9%. The specimen sequenced was peripheral blood. These TCRs come from a woman between 40 and 55 years old with active or convalescent COVID-19. Each CDR3 is given with its conserved first and last residue. The D gene is left open where the match is weak. Size is omitted from some rows. Given values are once, few, many or a class for expanded clones.

d_call,clone_size,j_call,v_call,cdr3_aa,cdr3_nt
TRBD1,.,TRBJ2-3,TRBV28,CASSSRQGRDTQYF,TGTGCCAGCAGTTCCCGACAGGGGAGAGATACGCAGTATTTT
.,once,TRBJ1-1,TRBV28,CASSSVPPGRTEAFF,TGTGCCAGCAGTTCTGTCCCCCCCGGGAGGACTGAAGCTTTCTTT
TRBD2,.,TRBJ2-3,TRBV15,CATKRPRGRPDTQYF,TGTGCCACGAAGCGCCCTCGCGGGAGACCAGATACGCAGTATTTT
TRBD1,.,TRBJ1-5,TRBV7-6,CASSQMQGGNQPQHF,TGTGCCAGCAGCCAAATGCAGGGGGGCAATCAGCCCCAGCATTTT
TRBD1,few,TRBJ2-1,TRBV12-5,CASGAGTGLNEQFF,TGTGCTAGTGGCGCCGGGACAGGGTTGAATGAGCAGTTCTTC
TRBD1,.,TRBJ1-2,TRBV12-5,CASGLEQGDAYGYTF,TGTGCTAGTGGTTTGGAACAGGGGGACGCCTATGGCTACACCTTC
.,.,TRBJ1-1,TRBV29-1,CSGHGTLATEAFF,TGCAGCGGACACGGGACACTCGCCACTGAAGCTTTCTTT
.,.,TRBJ2-3,TRBV5-1,CASSLAEGLRSTDTQYF,TGCGCCAGCAGCTTGGCTGAGGGTTTGCGGAGCACAGATACGCAGTATTTT
TRBD1,.,TRBJ2-7,TRBV25-1,CASSDNSGQGGSYEQYF,TGTGCCAGCAGTGATAATTCGGGACAGGGGGGTTCCTACGAGCAGTACTTC
TRBD1,once,TRBJ1-5,TRBV2,CASSRQGINQPQHF,TGTGCCAGCAGCCGACAGGGTATCAATCAGCCCCAGCATTTT
TRBD1,.,TRBJ1-4,TRBV2,CASSRDRGQATNEKLFF,TGTGCCAGCAGTCGGGACAGGGGGCAGGCAACTAATGAAAAACTGTTTTTT
TRBD1,.,TRBJ2-7,TRBV4-3,CASSHSTGSYEQYF,TGCGCCAGCAGCCACTCGACAGGGTCCTACGAGCAGTACTTC
.,.,TRBJ2-6,TRBV5-6,CASSLGQSGANVLTF,TGTGCCAGCAGCTTAGGACAGTCTGGGGCCAACGTCCTGACTTTC
.,.,TRBJ1-4,TRBV10-3,CAISEGREAEKLFF,TGTGCCATCAGTGAGGGCAGGGAGGCTGAAAAACTGTTTTTT
.,.,TRBJ1-5,TRBV30,CAWSGGNNQPQHF,TGTGCCTGGAGTGGTGGCAACAATCAGCCCCAGCATTTT
.,.,TRBJ2-3,TRBV11-2,CASSFDLDSSGADTQYF,TGTGCCAGCAGCTTCGATCTAGACAGCTCCGGCGCAGATACGCAGTATTTT
.,.,TRBJ1-1,TRBV3-1/TRBV3-2,CASSQLGALNTEAFF,TGTGCCAGCAGCCAATTGGGGGCCCTAAACACTGAAGCTTTCTTT
TRBD1,.,TRBJ2-1,TRBV19,CASSMGQGTEQFF,TGTGCCAGTAGTATGGGACAGGGTACTGAGCAGTTCTTC
.,once,TRBJ2-1,TRBV5-1,CASSLPSDEQFF,TGCGCCAGCAGCTTGCCTAGCGATGAGCAGTTCTTC
.,.,TRBJ1-2,TRBV30,CAWRRQDYGYTF,TGTGCCTGGAGACGGCAGGACTATGGCTACACCTTC